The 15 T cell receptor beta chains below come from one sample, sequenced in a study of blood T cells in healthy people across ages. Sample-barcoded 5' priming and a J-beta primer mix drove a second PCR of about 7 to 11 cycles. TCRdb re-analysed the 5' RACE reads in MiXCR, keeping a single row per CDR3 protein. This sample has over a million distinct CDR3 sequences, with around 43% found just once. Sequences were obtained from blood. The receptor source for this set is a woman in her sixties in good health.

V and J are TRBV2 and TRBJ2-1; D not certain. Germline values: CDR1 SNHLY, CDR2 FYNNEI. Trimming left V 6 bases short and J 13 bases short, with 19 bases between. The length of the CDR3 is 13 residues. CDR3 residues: CASSEDQSGGQFF. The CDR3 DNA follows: TGTGCCAGCAGCGAGGACCAGTCAGGCGGCCAGTTCTTC.

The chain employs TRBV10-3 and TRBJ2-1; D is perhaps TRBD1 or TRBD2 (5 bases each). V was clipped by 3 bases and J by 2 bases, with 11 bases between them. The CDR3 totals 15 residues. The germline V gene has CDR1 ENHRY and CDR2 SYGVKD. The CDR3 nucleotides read TGTGCCATCAGTGATCCCGGGGCCACCTACAATGAGCAGTTCTTC. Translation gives CAISDPGATYNEQFF.

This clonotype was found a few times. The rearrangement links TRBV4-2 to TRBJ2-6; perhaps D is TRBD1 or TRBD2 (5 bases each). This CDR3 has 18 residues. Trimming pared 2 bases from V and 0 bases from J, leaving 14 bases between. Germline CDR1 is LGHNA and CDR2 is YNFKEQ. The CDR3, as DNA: TGTGCCAGCAGCCAAAACCCGGGACGGAACTCTGGGGCCAACGTCCTGACTTTC. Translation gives CASSQNPGRNSGANVLTF.

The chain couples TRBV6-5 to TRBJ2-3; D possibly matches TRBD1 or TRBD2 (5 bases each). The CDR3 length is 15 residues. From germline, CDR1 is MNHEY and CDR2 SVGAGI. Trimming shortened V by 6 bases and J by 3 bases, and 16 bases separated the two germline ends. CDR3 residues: CASSSGTGKTDTQYF. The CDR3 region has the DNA TGTGCCAGCAGCTCCGGGACGGGCAAAACAGATACGCAGTATTTT.

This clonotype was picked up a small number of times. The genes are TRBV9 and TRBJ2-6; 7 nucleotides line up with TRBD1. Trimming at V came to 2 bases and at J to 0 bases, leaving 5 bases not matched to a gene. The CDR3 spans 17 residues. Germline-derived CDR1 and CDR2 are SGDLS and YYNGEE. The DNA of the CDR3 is TGTGCCAGCAGCGTGGGACAGTCGGTCTCTGGGGCCAACGTCCTGACTTTC. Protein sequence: CASSVGQSVSGANVLTF.

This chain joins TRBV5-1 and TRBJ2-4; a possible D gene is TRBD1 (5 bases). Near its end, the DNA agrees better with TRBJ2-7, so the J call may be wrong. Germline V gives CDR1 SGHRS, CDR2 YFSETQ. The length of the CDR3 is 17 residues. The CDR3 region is CASSLDVGAAQNYEQYF. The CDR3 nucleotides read TGCGCCAGCAGCTTGGACGTTGGGGCAGCCCAAAATTACGAGCAGTACTTC.

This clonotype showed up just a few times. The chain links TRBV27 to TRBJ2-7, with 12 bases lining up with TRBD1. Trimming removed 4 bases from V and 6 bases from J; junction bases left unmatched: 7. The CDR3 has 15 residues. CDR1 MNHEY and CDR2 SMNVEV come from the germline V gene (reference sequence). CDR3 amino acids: CASSSLGTGGLEQYF. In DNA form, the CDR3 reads TGTGCCAGCAGTTCTCTCGGGACAGGGGGCCTCGAGCAGTACTTC.

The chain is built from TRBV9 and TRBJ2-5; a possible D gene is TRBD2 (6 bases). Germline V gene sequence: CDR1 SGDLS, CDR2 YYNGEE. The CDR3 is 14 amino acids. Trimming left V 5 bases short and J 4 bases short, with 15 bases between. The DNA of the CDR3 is TGTGCCAGCAGTCAAGCTAGGGAGGCAGAGACCCAGTACTTC. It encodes CASSQAREAETQYF.

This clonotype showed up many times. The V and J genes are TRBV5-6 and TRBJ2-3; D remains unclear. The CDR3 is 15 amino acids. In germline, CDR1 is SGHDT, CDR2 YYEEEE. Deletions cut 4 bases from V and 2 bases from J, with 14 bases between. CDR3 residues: CASSPWGWDTDTQYF. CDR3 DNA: TGTGCCAGCAGCCCTTGGGGTTGGGACACAGATACGCAGTATTTT.

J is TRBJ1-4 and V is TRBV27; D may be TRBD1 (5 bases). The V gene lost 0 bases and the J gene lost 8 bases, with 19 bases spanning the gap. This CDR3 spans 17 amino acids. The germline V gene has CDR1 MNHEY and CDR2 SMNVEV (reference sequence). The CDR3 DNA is TGTGCCAGCAGTTTATCCTTTTTCGGGACCAACACCGAAAAACTGTTTTTT. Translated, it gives CASSLSFFGTNTEKLFF.

The CDR3 here is CASSQRHTDTQYF. The DNA of the CDR3 is TGTGCCAGCAGCCAGCGCCACACAGATACGCAGTATTTT. The J gene is TRBJ2-3, the V gene TRBV3-1; the D is unclear. This CDR3 is 13 amino acids long. The V gene's germline CDR1 is LGHDT and CDR2 YNNKEL (reference sequence). V lost 3 bases, J lost 2 bases, and 6 bases lay in between.

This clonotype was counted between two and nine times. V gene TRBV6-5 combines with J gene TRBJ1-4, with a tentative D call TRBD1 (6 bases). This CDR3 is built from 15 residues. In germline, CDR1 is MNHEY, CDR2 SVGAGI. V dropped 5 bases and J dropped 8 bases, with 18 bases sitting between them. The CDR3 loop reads CASSKRQAASEKLFF. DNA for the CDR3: TGTGCCAGCAGTAAAAGACAGGCGGCATCCGAAAAACTGTTTTTT.

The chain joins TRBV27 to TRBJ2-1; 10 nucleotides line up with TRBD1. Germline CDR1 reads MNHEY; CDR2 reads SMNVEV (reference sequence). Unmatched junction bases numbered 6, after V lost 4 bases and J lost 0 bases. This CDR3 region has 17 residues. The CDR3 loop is CASSYTRQGASYNEQFF. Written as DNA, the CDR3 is TGTGCCAGCAGTTATACCCGACAGGGGGCCTCCTACAATGAGCAGTTCTTC.

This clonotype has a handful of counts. The CDR3 nucleotides read TGTGCCAGCAGTTTAGCGAGGACAGACTTCTCCTACGAGCAGTACTTC. It is translated as CASSLARTDFSYEQYF. The V gene is TRBV12-3 or TRBV12-4, the J gene TRBJ2-7; a weak D match, TRBD1 (6 bases). V gave up 0 bases and J gave up 0 bases, with 12 bases separating them. CDR3 length: 16 amino acids.

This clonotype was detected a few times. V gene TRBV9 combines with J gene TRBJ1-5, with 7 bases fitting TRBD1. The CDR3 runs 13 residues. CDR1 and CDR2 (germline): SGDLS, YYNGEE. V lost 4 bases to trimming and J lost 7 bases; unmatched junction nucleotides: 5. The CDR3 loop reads CASSRGGGQPQHF. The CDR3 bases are TGTGCCAGCAGCCGAGGGGGCGGGCAGCCCCAGCATTTT. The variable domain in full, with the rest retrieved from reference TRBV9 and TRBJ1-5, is DSGVTQTPKHLITATGQRVTLRCSPRSGDLSVYWYQQSLDQGLQFLIQYYNGEERAKGNILERFSAQQFPDLHSELNLSSLELGDSALYFCASSRGGGQPQHFGDGTRLSIL.